This TCR beta chain emerged from a study of T cell responses to AZD1222 COVID-19 vaccine. Study results and caveats: Seropositive AZD1222 recipients at baseline numbered only 6 or 7. The study sampled repertoires only after the peak T cell response.

Sequencing used immunoSEQ multiplex PCR; TCRdb keeps in-frame clones, though not all of them. The data show roughly 80,000 clones, approximately 91% seen once. With regard to this clone: Its antigen is currently unknown.

Trimming took off 6 bases at V and 0 bases at J, with 15 bases between the two ends. Germline CDR1 MGHDK, CDR2 SYGVNS. The CDR3 length is 15 residues. The chain couples TRBV25-1 to TRBJ2-7; a weak D match, TRBD2 (7 bases). This specimen consisted of peripheral blood, obtained on day 0 of MenACWY control vaccination. This receptor was taken from an adult in good health. For the CDR3, the DNA is TGTGCCAGCAGAGAAGGGGGGGGACCCTCCTACGAGCAGTACTTC. Translating it yields CASREGGGPSYEQYF.